This TCR beta chain stems from a study of shared clonotypes between healthy human individuals. Profiled with immunoSEQ multiplex PCR; TCRdb holds only in-frame clones, not every one. The data contain fewer than 850,000 clones, about 90% of them singletons. The CDR3 runs 21 residues. The sequenced material came from memory CD8+ T cells from PBMCs. Specified subset: CD45RO+ cells pooled with CCR7-negative TemRA cells. The TCR was taken from a young man in good health. Some clones in this sample may be carry-over from other donors' samples. The chain combines TRBV21-1 with TRBJ2-2; TRBD1 is the table's D call and was not checked against the DNA. TRBV21-1 is deemed a pseudogene. DNA for the CDR3: TGTGCCAGCAGCAAAATCAGGGCAGGGCCCCCTCACCCGGCAAACACCGGGGAGCTGTTTTTT. The encoded protein is CASSKIRAGPPHPANTGELFF.